The table lists the clone carrying this TCR beta chain with a count of one. This sample is part of a study of OX40 agonist ivuxolimab in advanced cancers. The method was immunoSEQ multiplex PCR; TCRdb's version includes in-frame clones alone and lacks a portion of them. This sample has tens of thousands of clones, with 85% found just once. V lost 7 bases, J lost 5 bases, and 10 bases stayed unmatched. The CDR3 is 14 amino acids. Per germline, CDR1 LGHNT and CDR2 FRNRAP. The chain uses TRBV12-5 and TRBJ1-1; 7 bases map to TRBD1. This receptor was taken from an adult with an advanced solid tumor such as melanoma, head and neck, liver or kidney cancer. The sequencing used CD4+ or CD8+ T cells sorted from blood, collected in a trial of the OX40 agonist ivuxolimab. Here the CDR3 DNA reads TGTGCTAGTGCCCCGAGACAGGGCGGAACTGAAGCTTTCTTT. Amino acids: CASAPRQGGTEAFF. The full variable domain, with the rest looked up from reference TRBV12-5 and TRBJ1-1, is DARVTQTPRHKVTEMGQEVTMRCQPILGHNTVFWYRQTMMQGLELLAYFRNRAPLDDSGMPKDRFSAEMPDATLATLKIQPSEPRDSAVYFCASAPRQGGTEAFFGQGTRLTVV.